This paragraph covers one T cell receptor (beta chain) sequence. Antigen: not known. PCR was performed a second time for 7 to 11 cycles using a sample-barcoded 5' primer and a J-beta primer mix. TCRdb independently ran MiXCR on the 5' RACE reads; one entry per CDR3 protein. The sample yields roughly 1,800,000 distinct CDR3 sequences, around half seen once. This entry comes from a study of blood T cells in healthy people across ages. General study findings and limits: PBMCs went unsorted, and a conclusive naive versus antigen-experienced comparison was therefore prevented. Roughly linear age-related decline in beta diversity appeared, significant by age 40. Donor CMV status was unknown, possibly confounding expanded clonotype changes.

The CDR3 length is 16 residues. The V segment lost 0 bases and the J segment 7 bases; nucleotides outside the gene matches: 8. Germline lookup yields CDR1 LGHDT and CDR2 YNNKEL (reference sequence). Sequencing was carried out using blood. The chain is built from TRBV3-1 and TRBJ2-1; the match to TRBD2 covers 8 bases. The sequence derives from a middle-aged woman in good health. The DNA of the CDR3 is TGTGCCAGCAGCCAAGATTGGGCGGGAGGCGGGAATGAGCAGTTCTTC. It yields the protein CASSQDWAGGGNEQFF.